Listed below are T cell receptor beta chains from one sample, sequenced in a study of blood T cells in healthy people across ages. TCRdb re-analysed the 5' RACE reads in MiXCR, keeping a single row per CDR3 protein. Of about 780,000 distinct CDR3 sequences in the sample, about 47% were seen once. The sequencing sample was made of blood. The receptors stem from an elderly man in good health. Each CDR3 is given with its conserved first and last residue. The order of the fields is D gene, V gene, clone size, J gene, CDR3 length, CDR3 DNA, CDR3 protein. D genes are given only for firm matches. Part of the rows lack a size; the others show once, few, many or a class for expanded clones.

-	TRBV25-1	many	TRBJ2-2	14	TGTGCCAGCAGCGGGACTGAAAACACCGGGGAGCTGTTTTTT	CASSGTENTGELFF
-	TRBV2	-	TRBJ2-3	12	TGTGCCAGCAGTGGTAGCTCAGATACGCAGTATTTT	CASSGSSDTQYF
-	TRBV10-1	-	TRBJ2-3	14	TGCGCCAGCAGTGACGGGATTCGGACAGATACGCAGTATTTT	CASSDGIRTDTQYF
TRBD1	TRBV20-1	-	TRBJ2-3	14	TGCAGTGGTACACAGGGAAGGGGGCCAGATACGCAGTATTTT	CSGTQGRGPDTQYF
TRBD2	TRBV7-2	many	TRBJ2-3	13	TGTGCCAGCAGAACTAGCGGCACAGATACGCAGTATTTT	CASRTSGTDTQYF
-	TRBV12-3/TRBV12-4	-	TRBJ1-1	15	TGTGCCAGCAGTTTTTGGGGTGACACCAACACTGAAGCTTTCTTT	CASSFWGDTNTEAFF
-	TRBV12-3/TRBV12-4	-	TRBJ2-7	13	TGTGCCAGCAGTCTACAGGGTAAGGGCGAGCAGTACTTC	CASSLQGKGEQYF
-	TRBV12-3/TRBV12-4	-	TRBJ1-6	15	TGTGCCAGCAGATCCCGGGACAAAGAGAATTCACCCCTCCACTTT	CASRSRDKENSPLHF
-	TRBV10-3	few	TRBJ2-6	14	TGTGCCATCACTCCGAGCTCTGGGGCCAACGTCCTGACTTTC	CAITPSSGANVLTF
TRBD1	TRBV12-3/TRBV12-4	-	TRBJ2-5	15	TGTGCCAGCAGACAGGGGGCTGGATACCAAGAGACCCAGTACTTC	CASRQGAGYQETQYF
TRBD1	TRBV29-1	few	TRBJ2-5	13	TGCAGCGTTGGGACAGGGCCTCGGGAGACCCAGTACTTC	CSVGTGPRETQYF
TRBD1	TRBV7-2	few	TRBJ1-1	16	TGTGCCAGCAGCCCGAGGACAGGGTATCAAGGGACTGAAGCTTTCTTT	CASSPRTGYQGTEAFF
-	TRBV10-3	few	TRBJ2-7	14	TGTGCCATCAGCCTAGGCGGGGAGGCCTACGAGCAGTACTTC	CAISLGGEAYEQYF
-	TRBV5-4	-	TRBJ2-5	13	TGTGCCAGCAGCCCTTGGGGTAGGGAGACCCAGTACTTC	CASSPWGRETQYF
-	TRBV29-1	-	TRBJ1-1	14	TGCAGCGTTGGCGTGGCGGGCCCGAACACTGAAGCTTTCTTT	CSVGVAGPNTEAFF
-	TRBV7-6	few	TRBJ2-7	14	TGTGCCAACCAACCGGGCAGTCTACACTACGAGCAGTACTTC	CANQPGSLHYEQYF
TRBD2	TRBV7-2	few	TRBJ2-7	14	TGTGCCAGCAGCTTCGGGACTAGCGGGAACGAGCAGTACTTC	CASSFGTSGNEQYF
-	TRBV7-2	once	TRBJ2-3	14	TGTGCCAGCAGCCGTGTAGCGGGCACAGATACGCAGTATTTT	CASSRVAGTDTQYF
TRBD1	TRBV6-1	-	TRBJ2-7	16	TGTGCCAGCATAAAGAGGGGACAGTTCCTCTCCTACGAGCAGTACTTC	CASIKRGQFLSYEQYF
-	TRBV9	once	TRBJ2-3	17	TGTGCCAGCGGCCCCCGAAACGGGCATCCGAACCCAGATACGCAGTATTTT	CASGPRNGHPNPDTQYF
-	TRBV27	-	TRBJ1-5	13	TGTGCCAGCAGTTTTGCTGGGCATCAGCCCCAGCATTTT	CASSFAGHQPQHF
TRBD2	TRBV4-3	many	TRBJ2-3	17	TGCGCCAGCAGCCAAGATACTAGCGGGAGTATATCAGATACGCAGTATTTT	CASSQDTSGSISDTQYF
-	TRBV5-6	few	TRBJ1-4	14	TGTGCCAGCAGCTCTCAGGGTTCTCGCGAAAAACTGTTTTTT	CASSSQGSREKLFF
-	TRBV6-1	once	TRBJ1-1	13	TGTGCCAGCAGGGACTACAGGCTCACTGAAGCTTTCTTT	CASRDYRLTEAFF
-	TRBV25-1	-	TRBJ2-6	15	TGTGCCAGCAGTGAATATAGGGGTGGGGCCAACGTCCTGACTTTC	CASSEYRGGANVLTF
TRBD1	TRBV9	-	TRBJ2-5	16	TGTGCCAGCAGCCATAACAGGGGGCTAAACTACAATGAGCAGTACTTC	CASSHNRGLNYNEQYF
TRBD2	TRBV5-1	-	TRBJ2-1	18	TGCGCCAGCAGCCTCCGGACTAGCGGGAGAAGGTTGGTTGTTGAGCAGTTCTTC	CASSLRTSGRRLVVEQFF
-	TRBV5-1	-	TRBJ2-7	13	TGCGCCAGCAGTGACCCTCTTACCTACGAGCAGTACTTC	CASSDPLTYEQYF
-	TRBV2	-	TRBJ2-4	13	TGTGCCAGCAGTGCCATGACAGGTGGCATTCAGTACTTC	CASSAMTGGIQYF
TRBD2	TRBV27	-	TRBJ2-7	17	TGTGCCAGCAGTTCCAACCGCCTCGGGACTAACTCCTACGTGCAGTACTTC	CASSSNRLGTNSYVQYF
TRBD1	TRBV7-2	many	TRBJ2-7	15	TGTGCCAGCAGCCAGGGGCGGGACAGGAGATACGAGCAGTACTTC	CASSQGRDRRYEQYF
-	TRBV7-3	-	TRBJ2-3	15	TGTGCCAGCAGCTCCCCCCCCAACTACACAGATACGCAGTATTTT	CASSSPPNYTDTQYF
-	TRBV7-2	few	TRBJ1-4	15	TGTGCCAGCAGCTTAGCAGGGGTCTTTAATGAAAAACTGTTTTTT	CASSLAGVFNEKLFF
TRBD1	TRBV14	-	TRBJ1-4	15	TGTGCCAGCAGCCAAGTGAGGGGGCACGGTGAAAAACTGTTTTTT	CASSQVRGHGEKLFF
-	TRBV7-2	many	TRBJ2-6	14	TGTGCCAGCAGCGAGAACTCTGGGGCCAACGTCCTGACTTTC	CASSENSGANVLTF
-	TRBV7-9	-	TRBJ2-7	15	TGTGCCAGCAGCCCCAGACGTGGAAACTCCTACGAGCAGTACTTC	CASSPRRGNSYEQYF
-	TRBV20-1	-	TRBJ2-4	15	TGCAGTGCTAGCGGGCCGCGGGCCGAACGGTACATTCAGTACTTC	CSASGPRAERYIQYF
-	TRBV14	-	TRBJ2-5	15	TGTGCCAGCAGCCACCTCGGGCGCCCCTACAATGAGCAGTACTTC	CASSHLGRPYNEQYF
-	TRBV5-6	many	TRBJ2-7	14	TGTGCCAGCAGTTCAGATATATCGACCTACGAGCAGTACTTC	CASSSDISTYEQYF
-	TRBV12-3/TRBV12-4	-	TRBJ2-1	17	TGTGCCAGCAGTCCCGGGGCCCCCGGCGGTGTCTACAATGAGCAGTTCTTC	CASSPGAPGGVYNEQFF
-	TRBV24-1	few	TRBJ2-5	12	TGTGCCACCAGAGGACAGAAAGAGACCCAGTACTTC	CATRGQKETQYF
TRBD1	TRBV20-1	-	TRBJ2-5	15	TGCAGTGGGACCACCTCCGGGACAGGCAGCGAGACCCAGTACTTC	CSGTTSGTGSETQYF
TRBD1	TRBV28	-	TRBJ2-1	16	TGTGCCAGCAGTTTCGTGGGGACAGGGTTTAGTAATGAGCAGTTCTTC	CASSFVGTGFSNEQFF
-	TRBV20-1	-	TRBJ2-7	15	TGCAGTGCTAGAGACCCGGAGGGCCGGCCTCCCGAGCAGTACTTC	CSARDPEGRPPEQYF
TRBD2	TRBV7-2	few	TRBJ2-7	15	TGTGCCAGCAGCTTAGGTCAGGGACTAGTCTACGAGCAGTACTTC	CASSLGQGLVYEQYF
-	TRBV29-1	-	TRBJ2-3	13	TGCAGCGCCACTATTCGGGGCACAGATACGCAGTATTTT	CSATIRGTDTQYF
TRBD1	TRBV11-2	few	TRBJ2-1	17	TGTGCCAGCAGCTTAAGGGGGAGCAGGGGGTTAGACAATGAGCAGTTCTTC	CASSLRGSRGLDNEQFF
TRBD2	TRBV29-1	many	TRBJ2-1	15	TGCAGCGTTGTCGGGACTAGCGGGGGATTCAATGAGCAGTTCTTC	CSVVGTSGGFNEQFF